These 5 T cell receptor beta chains originate from one sample sequenced in a study of cytomegalovirus exposure and HLA in healthy donors (dated by TCRdb to the late 2010s). Library preparation employed the immunoSEQ multiplex PCR assay. Held by TCRdb, this immuneACCESS table contains in-frame sequences only and omits some clones. Under half of the omission traces to an unresolved V gene where checked; the cause of the rest is unknown. For this sample the table gives about 160,000 clones, of which roughly nine tenths were detected only once. The leading ten clones occupy around 5% of the sample. Sequenced material: PBMCs. These receptor sequences come from a woman in her 30s in good health and CMV-seronegative.

The chain has TRBV30 and TRBJ2-7, with 9 bases that match TRBD1. This CDR3 has 12 residues. The V segment lost 5 bases and the J segment 1 base; nucleotides outside the gene matches: 0. Germline V lookup: CDR1 GTSNPN, CDR2 SVGIG (reference sequence). CDR3 in DNA: TGTGCCTGGGACAGGGGGTCCTACGAGCAGTACTTC. This sequence encodes CAWDRGSYEQYF.

The chain uses TRBV7-9 and TRBJ1-5, with 7 bases that match TRBD1. CDR3 length: 14 amino acids. With 1 base clipped from V and 9 bases from J, the junction kept 6 bases outside the gene matches. CDR1 is SEHNR and CDR2 is FQNEAQ in the germline V gene (reference sequence). CDR3 sequence reads: CASSLEGAKTPQHF. The CDR3 nucleotides read TGTGCCAGCAGCTTAGAGGGGGCCAAAACGCCCCAGCATTTT.

The V gene is TRBV5-1, the J gene TRBJ2-5; D gene uncertain. There are 11 residues in the CDR3. V was pared by 4 bases and J by 4 bases, with 5 bases between. Germline CDR1 is SGHRS and CDR2 is YFSETQ. Here the CDR3 DNA reads TGCGCCAGCAGCGACCTAGAGACCCAGTACTTC. Translated, it gives CASSDLETQYF.

This chain connects TRBV9 to TRBJ1-3; perhaps TRBD1 as D (5 bases). The CDR3 covers 16 residues. Per germline, CDR1 SGDLS and CDR2 YYNGEE. V lost 1 base to trimming and J lost 0 bases, with 11 bases between them. The CDR3 DNA reads TGTGCCAGCAGCGTAATGGACACGAGCTCTGGAAACACCATATATTTT. Translating it yields CASSVMDTSSGNTIYF.

The chain combines TRBV7-8 with TRBJ2-7; tentative D call: TRBD2 (5 bases). The V end lost 4 bases, the J end lost 1 base, and 11 bases lay between the germline ends. Germline CDR1 SGHVS, CDR2 FQNEAQ. The length of the CDR3 is 14 residues. CDR3 in amino acids: CASSYHGISYEQYF. The CDR3 nucleotides are TGTGCCAGCAGCTACCACGGGATTTCCTACGAGCAGTACTTC.